This entry features one TCR beta chain sequence. The data belong to a study of blood T cell repertoires in COVID-19. At the level of the study: Italy, Spain and the United States were the sources of the convalescent and acute COVID-19 samples. From T cells, B-cell-depleted T cells, or PBMCs came the material, which was cDNA or gDNA.

Per the original methods: Using reference gene primer amplification, nucleated cell counts were estimated. TCRdb's copy holds only in-frame clones and misses some; the assay was immunoSEQ multiplex PCR. The D gene and trimming were derived from the DNA, and the V and J assignments and clone size from that table. Of approximately 270,000 clones in the sample, more than 85% were seen once. Per the germline V gene, CDR1 is KGHSH and CDR2 is LQKENI. Trimming pared 1 base from V and 6 bases from J, leaving 9 bases between. This CDR3 is built from 13 residues. The sequenced sample was peripheral blood. The rearrangement joins TRBV18 to TRBJ1-1; no reliable D call. The source is a man younger than 40 with acute or convalescent COVID-19. For the CDR3, the DNA is TGTGCCAGCTCACCACTCGGAGGGTCTGAAGCTTTCTTT. This gives the protein CASSPLGGSEAFF.